Listed here are 13 T cell receptor beta chains from one sample, sequenced in a study of cytomegalovirus exposure and HLA in healthy donors. The PCR was carried out with 60 Vbeta primers and 13 Jbeta primers. TCRdb's table, derived via immunoSEQ multiplex PCR, lists solely in-frame clones and lacks some. The sample has 250,000 to 350,000 clones, roughly 88% seen once. Material for sequencing was PBMCs. These receptors were taken from a man aged 35 to 55 in good health and CMV-seropositive.

The rearrangement links TRBV4-1 to TRBJ1-1; D is unresolved. Germline V CDR1 and CDR2: MGHRA, YSYEKL. Deletions cut 3 bases from V and 4 bases from J, with 15 bases between. The CDR3 runs to 15 residues. The CDR3 nucleotides read TGCGCCAGCAGCCACTTGGCCGGAGGAAGCACTGAAGCTTTCTTT. Its translation: CASSHLAGGSTEAFF.

The genes are TRBV6-1 and TRBJ2-3; D remains ambiguous. The germline V gene has CDR1 MNHNS and CDR2 SASEGT. With 5 bases removed from V and 4 bases from J, the gap between germline ends came to 7 bases. This CDR3 is 12 amino acids long. CDR3 in amino acids: CASSSSADTQYF. CDR3 in DNA: TGTGCCAGCAGTAGCAGCGCAGATACGCAGTATTTT.

The chain has TRBV10-1 and TRBJ2-5, with D perhaps matching TRBD2 (6 bases). Germline CDR1 reads WNHNN; CDR2 reads SYGVQD (reference sequence). Trimming removed 0 bases at V and 2 bases at J, with 13 bases between. The CDR3 spans 16 residues. CDR3 coding DNA: TGCGCCAGCAGTGAGTCGATTGTAGCGGCACAAGAGACCCAGTACTTC. Protein sequence: CASSESIVAAQETQYF.

The V call is TRBV7-9, the J call TRBJ1-1, with a weak D call TRBD1 (5 bases). The CDR3 has 13 residues. Germline V lookup: CDR1 SEHNR, CDR2 FQNEAQ (reference sequence). Trimming removed 3 bases from V and 5 bases from J, with 10 bases in between. CDR3 nucleotides: TGTGCCAGCAGCTTCCCGGGGGGGACTGAAGCTTTCTTT. Protein product: CASSFPGGTEAFF.

This chain connects TRBV7-2 to TRBJ1-5, with D perhaps TRBD1 (5 bases). In germline, CDR1 is SGHTA, CDR2 FQGNSA. The ends were cut back, 4 bases at V and 6 bases at J, with 10 bases in the middle. The CDR3 extends over 13 amino acids. CDR3 residues: CASSSRVGQPQHF. The CDR3 nucleotides are TGTGCCAGCAGCTCCAGGGTAGGTCAGCCCCAGCATTTT. Complete variable domain (other parts from reference TRBV7-2 and TRBJ1-5): GAGVSQSPSNKVTEKGKDVELRCDPISGHTALYWYRQSLGQGLEFLIYFQGNSAPDKSGLPSDRFSAERTGGSVSTLTIQRTQQEDSAVYLCASSSRVGQPQHFGDGTRLSIL.

The J gene is TRBJ2-7, the V gene TRBV7-8; 9 bases line up with TRBD2. V trimming: 5 bases; J trimming: 2 bases; junction bases outside the gene matches: 10. The CDR3 is 16 residues long. Germline V lookup: CDR1 SGHVS, CDR2 FQNEAQ. CDR3 amino acids: CASSRLGSGSTYEQYF. In nucleotides, the CDR3 is TGTGCCAGCAGCCGCTTGGGTAGCGGGAGCACCTACGAGCAGTACTTC.

The CDR3 protein is CATSREPRTSGRQEQYF. CDR3 in DNA: TGTGCCACCAGCAGAGAACCAAGGACTAGCGGGAGGCAGGAGCAGTACTTC. V and J are TRBV15 and TRBJ2-7; 14 bases line up with TRBD2. The trim removed 0 bases at V and 7 bases at J, leaving 8 bases unmatched. The CDR3 loop spans 17 amino acids. The germline V gene encodes CDR1 LNHNV and CDR2 YYDKDF (reference sequence).

The J gene is TRBJ2-7, the V gene TRBV7-6; 7 nucleotides line up with TRBD2. This CDR3 spans 16 amino acids. From germline, CDR1 is SGHVS and CDR2 FNYEAQ. J lost 1 base, V lost 1 base, and 7 bases had no gene match. Written as DNA, the CDR3 is TGTGCCAGCAGCTTAGTATTAGCGGGTACTTCCTACGAGCAGTACTTC. Protein: CASSLVLAGTSYEQYF.

For this clone: Other DNA sequences in the same sample also yield this CDR3. The V and J genes are TRBV5-1 and TRBJ2-7; perhaps TRBD2 as D (6 bases). V gave up 0 bases and J gave up 0 bases, with 7 bases separating them. The CDR3 length is 14 residues. Germline CDR1 is SGHRS and CDR2 is YFSETQ. The CDR3 loop is CASSLVGGSYEQYF. CDR3 DNA: TGCGCCAGCAGCTTGGTGGGGGGCTCCTACGAGCAGTACTTC.

The chain is built from TRBV4-3 and TRBJ2-7, with 8 bases lining up with TRBD2. The junction had 12 bases not matched to a gene; V was cut back by 1 base and J by 4 bases. The V gene's germline CDR1 is LGHNA and CDR2 YSLEER. The CDR3 is 17 residues long. The CDR3 protein is CASSQATSESRLYEQYF. CDR3 nucleotides: TGCGCCAGCAGCCAAGCGACTAGCGAGTCCCGATTGTACGAGCAGTACTTC.

The chain employs TRBV10-3 and TRBJ1-5; TRBD1 matches at 8 bases. The CDR3 totals 15 residues. Unmatched junction bases numbered 6, after V lost 2 bases and J lost 6 bases. Looked up from germline, CDR1 is ENHRY and CDR2 is SYGVKD. The CDR3 spells CAISEGQGATQPQHF. The CDR3 DNA sequence: TGTGCCATCAGTGAGGGTCAGGGGGCGACTCAGCCCCAGCATTTT.

This sequence joins TRBV5-4 and TRBJ1-4; D remains unclear. V lost 1 base, J lost 0 bases, and 13 bases lay in between. CDR3 length: 17 residues. The V gene's germline CDR1 is SGHNT and CDR2 YYREEE (reference sequence). CDR3 bases: TGTGCCAGCAGCTTGTCAGTGCTGGGAGCAACTAATGAAAAACTGTTTTTT. Translation: CASSLSVLGATNEKLFF.

The rearrangement joins TRBV7-2 to TRBJ2-1, with unresolved D. CDR1 is SGHTA, CDR2 FQGNSA, per germline. The CDR3 consists of 13 residues. With 1 base removed from V and 5 bases from J, the gap between germline ends came to 6 bases. The DNA of the CDR3 is TGTGCCAGCAGCTTAGACAGTGACAATGAGCAGTTCTTC. Residues: CASSLDSDNEQFF.